This T cell receptor beta chain was recorded in a study of identical twins. In TCRdb, the 5' RACE reads were re-called with MiXCR into one record per CDR3 protein. The table shows 700,000 or so distinct CDR3 sequences, with 8.6% occurring only once. The same specimen was also included in a second study, on yellow fever vaccine responses in identical twins.

The receptor comes from a young woman in good health. The sample consisted of PBMCs.

CDR3 loop: CASSKRLKGGDTQYF. The CDR3 nucleotides read TGTGCCAGCAGCAAACGATTGAAGGGGGGAGATACGCAGTATTTT. The V call is TRBV21-1, the J call TRBJ2-3; the D call in the table, TRBD1, was not verified against the DNA. TRBV21-1 is classified as a pseudogene. The CDR3 is made up of 15 amino acids.